The table lists the clone carrying this T cell receptor beta chain with many counts. Universal primer sites and UMIs were introduced during 5'RACE template-switching synthesis of TCR cDNA. TCRdb reprocessed the 5' RACE reads via MiXCR and lists one record per CDR3 protein. The repertoire holds 75,000 to 100,000 distinct CDR3 sequences, 8% to 10% seen once, with 15% to 20% in the top ten. These data come from a study of T cells after yellow fever vaccination. Study findings and constraints: Contaminants from the bulk population, in the form of abundant clonotypes, could be found in FACS-sorted repertoires.

The CDR3 runs 15 residues. The germline CDR1 and CDR2 sequences are LNHNV and YYDKDF (reference sequence). J was trimmed by 2 bases and V by 3 bases; bases with no gene match: 4. The chain recombines TRBV15 with TRBJ1-2; TRBD1 agrees at 9 bases. Specimen: CD8+ T cells not binding an NS4B(214-222) dextramer, sorted from PBMCs, collected roughly 14 days after the first yellow fever vaccination. The clonotype originates from a man in his late teens or twenties who received the YFV17D yellow fever vaccine. CDR3 coding DNA: TGTGCCACCAGCAGGGACAGGGGATCGAACTATGGCTACACCTTC. Its translation: CATSRDRGSNYGYTF.